Listed below are T cell receptor beta chains from one sample, sequenced in a study of blood T cell repertoires in COVID-19. The protocol was immunoSEQ multiplex PCR, while the TCRdb copy is restricted to in-frame clones and leaves out a portion. The sample records approximately 170,000 clones, 70% to 90% being singletons. The sample was peripheral blood. Receptors originate from a woman in her seventies with acute or convalescent COVID-19. Each CDR3 is given with its conserved first and last residue. The order of the fields is J gene, V gene, clone size, D gene, CDR3 protein, CDR3 DNA. The D gene is left open where the match is weak. Not every row has a clone size; where given, it reads once, few, many or a size class.

TRBJ2-1 TRBV27 NA TRBD2 CASSRTSGRAVEQFF TGTGCCAGCAGCCGTACTAGCGGGAGGGCCGTTGAGCAGTTCTTC
TRBJ1-1 TRBV18 NA TRBD1 CASSPRQGENTEAFF TGTGCCAGCTCACCGCGGCAGGGGGAGAACACTGAAGCTTTCTTT
TRBJ1-6 TRBV4-3 NA NA CASSQEMGRKNSPLHF TGCGCCAGCAGCCAAGAGATGGGCAGGAAAAATTCACCCCTCCACTTT
TRBJ2-7 TRBV19 NA TRBD1 CASSIGGTAASYEQYF TGTGCCAGTAGTATAGGAGGGACAGCGGCTTCCTACGAGCAGTACTTC
TRBJ1-3 TRBV2 once NA CASRTQGTGNTIYF TGTGCCAGCAGAACACAGGGAACTGGAAACACCATATATTTT
TRBJ2-3 TRBV6-6 NA NA CASSRGTVGTDTQYF TGTGCCAGCAGTCGCGGGACAGTGGGCACAGATACGCAGTATTTT
TRBJ2-5 TRBV9 NA NA CASSVSGKETQYF TGTGCCAGCAGCGTATCGGGAAAAGAGACCCAGTACTTC
TRBJ2-3 TRBV7-6 NA NA CASSLEAFTDTQYF TGTGCCAGCAGCTTAGAAGCCTTCACAGATACGCAGTATTTT
TRBJ2-1 TRBV25-1 NA TRBD2 CASSVAGVYNEQFF TGTGCCAGCAGCGTAGCGGGAGTTTACAATGAGCAGTTCTTC
TRBJ2-2 TRBV7-2 NA TRBD2 CASRKTSGANTGELFF TGTGCCAGCAGGAAGACTAGCGGGGCGAACACCGGGGAGCTGTTTTTT
TRBJ1-1 TRBV19 NA NA CASSMGGSTEAFF TGTGCCAGTAGTATGGGGGGGAGTACTGAAGCTTTCTTT
TRBJ2-3 TRBV9 NA NA CASSVASRSTDTQYF TGTGCCAGCAGCGTAGCTAGCAGAAGCACAGATACGCAGTATTTT
TRBJ2-7 TRBV21-1 NA NA CASSKVPTEKDEQYF TGTGCCAGCAGCAAAGTTCCGACAGAGAAGGACGAGCAGTACTTC
TRBJ2-7 TRBV30 NA TRBD2 CAWRTSGASYEQYF TGTGCCTGGAGAACTAGCGGGGCCTCCTACGAGCAGTACTTC
TRBJ1-4 TRBV6-5 NA NA CASSYTAGGRNEKLFF TGTGCCAGCAGTTATACAGCCGGGGGGCGTAATGAAAAACTGTTTTTT
TRBJ2-4 TRBV4-3 NA NA CASSQDDRGDIQYF TGCGCCAGCAGCCAAGATGACCGCGGGGACATTCAGTACTTC
TRBJ1-2 TRBV6-5 once NA CASISWGVRGYTF TGTGCCAGCATTTCTTGGGGGGTCCGGGGCTACACCTTC
TRBJ1-2 TRBV21-1 NA NA CASKTHKANYGYTF TGTGCCAGCAAAACGCACAAAGCTAACTATGGCTACACCTTC
TRBJ1-4 TRBV5-1 NA TRBD1 CASASGTGNEKLFF TGCGCCAGTGCTTCCGGGACAGGGAATGAAAAACTGTTTTTT
TRBJ2-3 TRBV18 NA NA CASFELDTQYF TGTGCCAGCTTCGAGCTAGATACGCAGTATTTT